Below are 14 T cell receptor beta chains sequenced from a single sample in a study of response to subunit inactivated influenza vaccine. TCRdb fed the RT-PCR reads into MiXCR, producing one record per CDR3 protein. The sample consists of about 480,000 distinct CDR3 sequences, 10% to 15% of them appearing once. The sequencing here drew on PBMCs from blood, taken roughly 45 days after vaccination. The receptors come from a man in his fifties or sixties who received an inactivated influenza vaccine.

This clonotype was counted only a few times. V is TRBV6-5 and J is TRBJ1-5, with a possible D match to TRBD1 (6 bases). CDR1 MNHEY and CDR2 SVGAGI come from the germline V gene. V was shortened by 0 bases and J by 13 bases, with 19 bases between the two germline ends. CDR3 size: 15 residues. The CDR3 is CASSYSTGILQLQHF. The CDR3 DNA sequence: TGTGCCAGCAGTTACTCGACAGGTATTCTACAGTTACAGCATTTT.

This clonotype was observed many times. Here the CDR3 reads CASNTGSGTQYF. CDR3 nucleotide sequence: TGTGCCAGCAACACCGGGAGTGGGACCCAGTACTTC. V usage is TRBV2 and J usage is TRBJ2-5; TRBD2 is a possible D gene (6 bases). V shed 7 bases and J shed 7 bases, with 13 bases lying between them. The CDR3 runs to 12 residues. Germline CDR1 SNHLY, CDR2 FYNNEI.

The chain is built from TRBV12-3 or TRBV12-4 and TRBJ2-5; 7 bases are a match to TRBD1. The CDR3 is 12 residues long. The V segment lost 6 bases and the J segment 5 bases; nucleotides outside the gene matches: 3. CDR3 loop: CASSEGAETQYF. The CDR3 DNA reads as TGTGCCAGCAGCGAGGGGGCGGAGACCCAGTACTTC.

This clonotype was counted between two and nine times. The chain has TRBV6-2 or TRBV6-3 and TRBJ2-7; D call uncertain. This CDR3 is 12 amino acids long. Germline CDR1 is MNHEY and CDR2 is SVGEGT. Trimming shortened V by 5 bases and J by 2 bases, and 7 bases separated the two germline ends. Here the CDR3 DNA reads TGTGCCAGCAGTGACCCTCCCTACGAGCAGTACTTC. Translated: CASSDPPYEQYF.

The count of this clonotype is one. The chain has TRBV6-5 and TRBJ2-5; the D gene is possibly TRBD2 (6 bases). This CDR3 has 15 amino acids. The V gene's germline CDR1 is MNHEY and CDR2 SVGAGI. V was trimmed by 3 bases and J by 5 bases, leaving 16 bases between them. The CDR3 region has the DNA TGTGCCAGCAGTTATTCCGGACTAACGGGGGAGACCCAGTACTTC. Encoded protein: CASSYSGLTGETQYF.

This clonotype was seen more than once but under ten times. The chain combines TRBV5-6 with TRBJ2-1, with D tentatively TRBD2 (6 bases). V was clipped by 0 bases and J by 9 bases, with 13 bases between them. The CDR3 spans 14 residues. The germline CDR1 and CDR2 sequences are SGHDT and YYEEEE. The CDR3 region has the DNA TGTGCCAGCAGCTTGGACAGGACCGGGGGTGAGCAGTTCTTC. It specifies CASSLDRTGGEQFF.

In this sample, this clonotype turned up many times. The V and J genes are TRBV5-1 and TRBJ1-2; TRBD1 matches 12 bases. This CDR3 is built from 15 residues. J gave up 3 bases and V 4 bases, and 4 bases lay outside the gene matches. Germline CDR1 reads SGHRS; CDR2 reads YFSETQ. The CDR3 here is CASSPGTGGDYGYTF. The CDR3 bases are TGCGCCAGCAGCCCTGGGACAGGGGGCGACTATGGCTACACCTTC.

The CDR3 sequence is CASSLGGVDQETQYF. CDR3 DNA sequence: TGTGCCAGCAGCTTAGGTGGGGTAGACCAAGAGACCCAGTACTTC. This rearrangement joins TRBV7-9 to TRBJ2-5, with D hard to call. The V gene's germline CDR1 is SEHNR and CDR2 FQNEAQ (reference sequence). This CDR3 spans 15 amino acids. Trimming took 1 base from V and 0 from J, leaving 9 bases between them.

The table lists this clonotype with many counts. V is TRBV12-3 or TRBV12-4 and J is TRBJ2-7, with unresolved D. There are 14 residues in the CDR3. V lost 2 bases to trimming and J lost 5 bases, with 13 bases between them. The DNA of the CDR3 is TGTGCCAGCAGTTTAAGTTTCCCTCCCAACGAGCAGTACTTC. Translating gives CASSLSFPPNEQYF.

The V call is TRBV27, the J call TRBJ2-2; D call uncertain. Germline CDR1 and CDR2: MNHEY and SMNVEV (reference sequence). The CDR3 has 14 amino acids. Trimming removed 1 base at V and 0 bases at J, with 3 bases between. DNA of the CDR3: TGTGCCAGCAGTTTATTCCCGAACACCGGGGAGCTGTTTTTT. This encodes CASSLFPNTGELFF.

The CDR3 protein is CASSLVVSSGANVLTF. CDR3 nucleotides: TGTGCCAGCAGTTTAGTTGTGAGCTCTGGGGCCAACGTCCTGACTTTC. V usage is TRBV27 and J usage is TRBJ2-6, with unresolved D. Germline V CDR1 and CDR2: MNHEY, SMNVEV (reference sequence). The CDR3 extends over 16 amino acids. Trimming cost V 2 bases and J 0 bases, with 8 bases left between them.

The chain couples TRBV28 to TRBJ2-1; 9 bases fit TRBD2. Germline CDR1 is MDHEN and CDR2 is SYDVKM. V was pared by 6 bases and J by 9 bases, with 18 bases of the junction left unmatched. This CDR3 spans 17 amino acids. The CDR3 sequence is CASRELSTSGGHGEQFF. CDR3 coding DNA: TGTGCCAGCAGGGAACTCTCAACGAGCGGGGGGCATGGTGAGCAGTTCTTC.

J is TRBJ2-3 and V is TRBV20-1, with D perhaps TRBD2 (6 bases). CDR3 length: 13 amino acids. Germline V lookup: CDR1 DFQATT, CDR2 SNEGSKA (reference sequence). V lost 6 bases and J 1 base, leaving 11 bases between the germline ends. The CDR3 loop is CSARTGGTDTQYF. The CDR3 DNA reads TGCAGTGCCCGGACGGGGGGCACAGATACGCAGTATTTT.

The gene calls are TRBV7-2 and TRBJ1-1; no definite D call. This CDR3 contains 12 residues. V lost 2 bases to trimming and J lost 10 bases, with 11 bases between them. The germline gives CDR1 SGHTA, CDR2 FQGNSA. CDR3 protein: CASSLRPLGAFF. The CDR3 DNA follows: TGTGCCAGCAGCTTACGCCCGTTAGGAGCTTTCTTT.